This T cell receptor beta chain was found in a study of shared clonotypes between healthy human individuals. Findings and caveats of the study: An expected dependence of interdonor clonotype sharing on sequencing depth was noted.

Assay: immunoSEQ multiplex PCR; the TCRdb copy retains only in-frame clones and omits some. The top ten hold about 11% of the sample, which has about 560,000 clones, around 76% seen once. This CDR3 spans 13 amino acids. Trimming stripped 7 bases from V and 0 bases from J, with 9 bases between. Germline values: CDR1 SGHAT, CDR2 FQNNGV. About this clone itself: Its antigen is undetermined.

The donors, healthy adults who were HIV-negative, had experienced no recent acute infections or vaccinations. This sequence joins TRBV11-2 and TRBJ1-1; D unresolved. The sequence was collected from a woman aged 40 to 50 in good health. Some clones in this sample may be carry-over from other donors' samples. The sequencing input was PBMCs. The CDR3 DNA follows: TGTGCCAGCACCGTAATCCTGAACACTGAAGCTTTCTTT. It specifies CASTVILNTEAFF.